Each of the 8 T cell receptor beta chains below was sequenced from the same sample in a study of T cell repertoires in cytomegalovirus infection. Their specific antigens are unknown. MiXCR was run by TCRdb on the reads, yielding one entry per CDR3 protein. The table has hundreds of thousands of distinct CDR3 sequences, about 39% seen once; the top ten hold roughly two fifths. The specimen comprised cultured PBMCs, sampled from culture after CMV antigen stimulation. These receptors all stem from a human donor in good health (CMV status not recorded). Some clones in this sample may be carry-over from other donors' samples.

The gene calls are TRBV10-2 and TRBJ2-1, with 10 bases aligning to TRBD2. CDR1 WSHSY and CDR2 SAAADI come from the germline V gene. V shed 2 bases, J shed 8 bases, and the junction held 6 bases outside the gene matches. The CDR3 is 15 residues long. The CDR3 DNA is TGCGCCAGCAGTGAGCCCAGCGGGGGGGTCTATGAGCAGTTCTTC. Residues: CASSEPSGGVYEQFF.

The chain has TRBV7-9 and TRBJ2-1, with 12 positions matching TRBD2. Germline values: CDR1 SEHNR, CDR2 FQNEAQ (reference sequence). The CDR3 sequence is 16 residues long. V trimming: 5 bases; J trimming: 4 bases; junction bases outside the gene matches: 6. The CDR3 spells CASSLRTSGDYNEQFF. CDR3 nucleotide sequence: TGTGCCAGCAGCCTGCGGACTAGCGGGGATTACAATGAGCAGTTCTTC.

V and J are TRBV7-2 and TRBJ1-4, with a tentative D call TRBD1 (5 bases). Trimming left V 5 bases short and J 7 bases short, with 11 bases between. CDR3 length: 13 residues. The germline V gene has CDR1 SGHTA and CDR2 FQGNSA. The CDR3 here is CASSETGREKLFF. DNA for the CDR3: TGTGCCAGCAGCGAAACGGGACGTGAAAAACTGTTTTTT.

The genes are TRBV6-5 and TRBJ2-1, with TRBD2 matching over 10 bases. V lost 0 bases to trimming and J lost 10 bases; unmatched junction nucleotides: 9. The germline CDR1 and CDR2 sequences are MNHEY and SVGAGI. CDR3 length: 16 amino acids. The CDR3 here is CASSYSGLAKDVEQFF. The CDR3 DNA reads as TGTGCCAGCAGTTACTCGGGACTAGCGAAGGATGTGGAGCAGTTCTTC.

V is TRBV6-2 or TRBV6-3 and J is TRBJ1-4; possibly TRBD1 for D (5 bases). With 2 bases removed from V and 7 bases from J, the gap between germline ends came to 5 bases. Per germline, CDR1 MNHEY and CDR2 SVGEGT. The CDR3 is 12 amino acids. The CDR3 DNA is TGTGCCAGCAGTTACCAGGGTGAAAAACTGTTTTTT. Translated, it gives CASSYQGEKLFF.

The chain employs TRBV6-1 and TRBJ2-5; 9 bases fit TRBD2. Trimming cost V 3 bases and J 4 bases; bases outside gene matches: 6. The CDR3 spans 15 residues. The germline V gene has CDR1 MNHNS and CDR2 SASEGT. The CDR3 nucleotides are TGTGCCAGCAGTGATGGGACTAGCCGCCCAGAGACCCAGTACTTC. It encodes CASSDGTSRPETQYF.

This clonotype was found a few times. This chain uses TRBV7-9 with TRBJ2-1; D ambiguous. CDR1 is SEHNR and CDR2 is FQNEAQ in the germline V gene (reference sequence). V lost 5 bases and J lost 4, with 9 bases in between. The CDR3 is made up of 13 amino acids. CDR3 nucleotides: TGTGCCAGCAGCCCCGCCGGATACAATGAGCAGTTCTTC. As protein: CASSPAGYNEQFF.

This sequence joins TRBV30 and TRBJ2-7, with TRBD2 identical over 7 bases. The CDR3 contains 14 residues. In germline, CDR1 is GTSNPN, CDR2 SVGIG (reference sequence). The V and J ends lost 4 bases and 6 bases, in that order; junction bases with no gene match: 12. CDR3 in amino acids: CAWTQTSDPSEQYF. CDR3 DNA: TGTGCCTGGACCCAAACTAGCGACCCTTCCGAGCAGTACTTC.